A selection of T cell receptor beta chains follows, all from one sample in a study of cytomegalovirus exposure and HLA in healthy donors. Only in-frame clones appear in the TCRdb table, and some are missing; sequencing was by immunoSEQ multiplex PCR. The data show about 120,000 clones, roughly a tenth seen once. Sequencing input: PBMCs. The source is a woman aged 18-35 years in good health and CMV-seropositive. Each CDR3 is given with its conserved first and last residue. For some rows the clone size is stated as once, few or many, or as a class when expanded; others skip it.

V	size	J	CDR3
TRBV28	NA	TRBJ2-1	CASQGLAKEQFF
TRBV5-1	few	TRBJ2-7	CASSIGLAQYEQYF
TRBV6-1	few	TRBJ2-5	CASSRPSGVQETQYF
TRBV10-3	NA	TRBJ1-5	CAISESGTGPLAQHF
TRBV29-1	NA	TRBJ1-2	CSVERGGYGYTF
TRBV7-9	few	TRBJ1-4	CASSLGQGATNEKLFF
TRBV18	NA	TRBJ1-1	CASSPGAVNTEAFF
TRBV10-3	NA	TRBJ1-1	CAIRVNTEAFF
TRBV6-5	NA	TRBJ2-3	CASSYTSTPFGDTQYF
TRBV9	NA	TRBJ1-2	CASSPGGNYGYTF
TRBV5-1	few	TRBJ1-2	CASSLDRRAYGYTF
TRBV15	NA	TRBJ2-5	CATSGTSGQTVRETQYF
TRBV29-1	few	TRBJ2-7	CSVEGGSAYEQYF
TRBV2	NA	TRBJ2-7	CASNGDSYEQYF
TRBV28	NA	TRBJ2-7	CASSPYRSEQYF
TRBV6-6	NA	TRBJ2-2	CASRSGTKNTGELFF
TRBV5-6	few	TRBJ2-2	CASSLGTGITGELFF
TRBV9	few	TRBJ1-4	CASSPGDRGSEKLFF
TRBV19	NA	TRBJ2-2	CASSTKVGGQGVNTGELFF
TRBV9	NA	TRBJ1-1	CASSVVGTGTTEAFF
TRBV12-5	few	TRBJ1-5	CASGLLVSQPQHF
TRBV7-9	NA	TRBJ2-3	CASSLWPDTQYF
TRBV6-1	NA	TRBJ1-5	CASSNSGGPQHF
TRBV25-1	NA	TRBJ2-7	CASSEAVLEREQYF
TRBV19	NA	TRBJ2-3	CASRPGGSTDTQYF
TRBV19	NA	TRBJ1-5	CASTILGGYQPQHF
TRBV11-3	NA	TRBJ2-7	CASSGRGQGENEQYF
TRBV4-1	few	TRBJ1-4	CASSQEFRTGYEKLFF
TRBV4-1	few	TRBJ1-5	CASNTVQGTQPQHF
TRBV30	few	TRBJ2-5	CAWSGAGTSGSWETQYF
TRBV28	few	TRBJ2-7	CASSDRGDSYEQYF
TRBV5-1	few	TRBJ1-1	CASSLGGTVEAFF
TRBV27	NA	TRBJ2-7	CASSPGTSGRIYEQYF
TRBV2	few	TRBJ2-1	CASRRGEQFF